The 28 T cell receptor beta chains presented below share a single source sample, sequenced in a study of PD-1 blockade in classical Hodgkin lymphoma. TCRdb keeps only in-frame clones here, not all; method: immunoSEQ multiplex PCR. The table shows around 100,000 clones, with roughly 89% occurring only once. Every patient had relapsed following autologous stem cell transplantation, and cohorts differed in brentuximab vedotin exposure. The sample was peripheral blood mononuclear cells (PBMCs), taken before the second cycle of nivolumab. The receptors were gathered from a human donor with classical Hodgkin lymphoma.

V gene TRBV2 combines with J gene TRBJ2-1; D call uncertain. CDR3 size: 14 residues. CDR1 is SNHLY, CDR2 FYNNEI, per germline. V shed 1 base and J shed 9 bases, with 13 bases lying between them. CDR3 in amino acids: CASSEETPDGEQFF. The CDR3 nucleotides are TGTGCCAGCAGTGAAGAAACCCCGGACGGTGAGCAGTTCTTC.

The V gene is TRBV7-8, the J gene TRBJ2-7; no definite D call. The germline gives CDR1 SGHVS, CDR2 FQNEAQ. The CDR3 runs to 14 residues. The V end was cut by 4 bases, the J end by 7 bases, with 17 bases between. The CDR3, as DNA: TGTGCCAGCAGCTACCAATGGGGTTTTCGGGAGCAGTACTTC. This translates into CASSYQWGFREQYF. Drawing the rest from reference TRBV7-8 and TRBJ2-7, the complete variable domain is GAGVSQSPRYKVAKRGQDVALRCDPISGHVSLFWYQQALGQGPEFLTYFQNEAQLDKSGLPSDRFFAERPEGSVSTLKIQRTQQEDSAVYLCASSYQWGFREQYFGPGTRLTVT.

The chain links TRBV4-1 to TRBJ2-1; TRBD2 is a possible D gene (5 bases). The ends were cut back, 0 bases at V and 12 bases at J, with 9 bases in the middle. This CDR3 comprises 12 residues. Germline lookup yields CDR1 MGHRA and CDR2 YSYEKL. As DNA, the CDR3 is TGCGCCAGCAGCCAAGATAGGAGGTCGCAGTTCTTC. This translates into CASSQDRRSQFF.

This clone is a singleton in its sample. This chain links TRBV7-9 with TRBJ2-3; 8 nucleotides align to TRBD2. In germline, CDR1 is SEHNR, CDR2 FQNEAQ (reference sequence). J lost 5 bases, V lost 1 base, and 5 bases had no gene match. The CDR3 totals 15 residues. The CDR3 sequence is CASSLDGGAIDTQYF. The DNA of the CDR3 is TGTGCCAGCAGCTTAGACGGGGGGGCGATAGATACGCAGTATTTT.

V and J are TRBV10-1 and TRBJ1-5; 12 nucleotides match TRBD1. V was clipped by 4 bases and J by 7 bases; unmatched bases: 8. CDR3 length: 16 residues. The germline V gene has CDR1 WNHNN and CDR2 SYGVQD (reference sequence). The CDR3 reads CASSGGDRGPSQPQHF. In DNA, the CDR3 is TGCGCCAGCAGTGGCGGGGACAGGGGGCCATCACAGCCCCAGCATTTT.

The CDR3 DNA reads TGTGCCAGCAGCCCCACAGGGAGGGGAAGCAATCAGCCCCAGCATTTT. Translation: CASSPTGRGSNQPQHF. The chain employs TRBV5-8 and TRBJ1-5, with D perhaps matching TRBD1 (6 bases). The CDR3 has 16 amino acids. V shed 4 bases and J shed 1 base, with 15 bases lying between them. Per the germline V gene, CDR1 is SGHTS and CDR2 is YDEGEE.

This chain links TRBV4-3 with TRBJ2-1, with D perhaps matching TRBD2 (5 bases). V shed 0 bases and J shed 4 bases, with 7 bases lying between them. Germline assignment: CDR1 LGHNA and CDR2 YSLEER. CDR3 size: 14 residues. DNA of the CDR3: TGCGCCAGCAGCCAAGAGAGGGAGTACAATGAGCAGTTCTTC. Translation gives CASSQEREYNEQFF.

The sample holds one count of this clone. The chain carries TRBV5-1 and TRBJ1-1; D not resolved. The CDR3 has 13 residues. V was cut by 4 bases and J by 5 bases, with 12 bases left in between. Germline-derived CDR1 and CDR2 are SGHRS and YFSETQ. The CDR3 loop is CASSLLEGTEAFF. Here the CDR3 DNA reads TGCGCCAGCAGCCTCCTGGAGGGAACTGAAGCTTTCTTT. The variable domain in full, with the rest retrieved from reference TRBV5-1 and TRBJ1-1, is KAGVTQTPRYLIKTRGQQVTLSCSPISGHRSVSWYQQTPGQGLQFLFEYFSETQRNKGNFPGRFSGRQFSNSRSEMNVSTLELGDSALYLCASSLLEGTEAFFGQGTRLTVV.

This rearrangement joins TRBV19 to TRBJ2-1; no definite D call. This CDR3 has 15 residues. V was shortened by 3 bases and J by 0 bases, with 9 bases between the two germline ends. Germline V lookup: CDR1 LNHDA, CDR2 SQIVND (reference sequence). This CDR3 is CASSISAGSYNEQFF. The CDR3 DNA reads as TGTGCCAGTAGTATTTCGGCAGGCTCCTACAATGAGCAGTTCTTC.

J is TRBJ2-1 and V is TRBV7-6; 9 nucleotides agree with TRBD2. The germline V gene encodes CDR1 SGHVS and CDR2 FNYEAQ. The trim removed 4 bases at V and 9 bases at J, leaving 13 bases unmatched. CDR3 length: 16 residues. The chain's CDR3 is CASSSEIAGAGGEQFF. CDR3 nucleotides: TGTGCCAGCAGCTCCGAGATAGCGGGGGCTGGGGGTGAGCAGTTCTTC.

This clone was seen once. The V and J genes are TRBV4-2 and TRBJ2-7; 10 nucleotides agree with TRBD2. The CDR3 totals 15 residues. CDR1 is LGHNA, CDR2 YNFKEQ, per germline. Trimming removed 1 base from V and 2 bases from J; junction bases left unmatched: 2. As DNA, the CDR3 is TGTGCCAGCAGCCAAGGACTAGCGGGCACCTACGAGCAGTACTTC. It is translated as CASSQGLAGTYEQYF.

The chain has TRBV11-1 and TRBJ1-5; no clear D gene. V was cut by 2 bases and J by 2 bases, with 10 bases left in between. CDR1 SGHAT and CDR2 FQDESV come from the germline V gene (reference sequence). The CDR3 length is 15 residues. DNA for the CDR3: TGTGCCAGCAGCTTATTGGTTGGCTGCAATCAGCCCCAGCATTTT. Protein product: CASSLLVGCNQPQHF.

This sequence joins TRBV14 and TRBJ1-6, with no clear D. The CDR3 is 16 residues long. Looked up from germline, CDR1 is SGHDN and CDR2 is FVKESK. Between the trimmed V and J ends, which lost 0 bases and 2 bases, there was a span of 8 bases. The CDR3 protein is CASSQDLGTYNSPLHF. CDR3 coding DNA: TGTGCCAGCAGCCAAGATCTTGGGACCTATAATTCACCCCTCCACTTT. The whole variable domain, filled in from reference TRBV14 and TRBJ1-6, reads EAGVTQFPSHSVIEKGQTVTLRCDPISGHDNLYWYRRVMGKEIKFLLHFVKESKQDESGMPNNRFLAERTGGTYSTLKVQPAELEDSGVYFCASSQDLGTYNSPLHFGNGTRLTVT.

This rearrangement joins TRBV10-2 to TRBJ1-6, with D perhaps TRBD1 (6 bases). This CDR3 is 17 amino acids long. Trimming took off 8 bases at V and 6 bases at J, with 23 bases between the two ends. The germline gives CDR1 WSHSY, CDR2 SAAADI. CDR3 sequence (DNA): TGCGCCAGCGAGAAAGGGGAAGGGGGGACTTTTAATTCACCCCTCCACTTT. Protein product: CASEKGEGGTFNSPLHF.

The chain joins TRBV2 to TRBJ2-4; 10 nucleotides align to TRBD2. Germline V lookup: CDR1 SNHLY, CDR2 FYNNEI. This CDR3 comprises 15 residues. After removal of 7 bases from V and 3 bases from J, the junction contained 6 bases not matched to a gene. The CDR3 coding sequence is TGTGCCAGCACCCCACTAGCGGGGTTCAAAAACATTCAGTACTTC. It is translated as CASTPLAGFKNIQYF.

V is TRBV4-2 and J is TRBJ2-5, with 14 positions matching TRBD2. The DNA matches TRBJ2-7 better at its end, which makes the J call doubtful. The CDR3 has 20 residues. The germline V gene encodes CDR1 LGHNA and CDR2 YNFKEQ. The CDR3 bases are TGTGCCAGCAGCCTCGCTTCGACTAGCGGGGGGGCACTTCGTACCTACGAGCAGTACTTC. This encodes CASSLASTSGGALRTYEQYF.

This clone was observed a single time. The chain uses TRBV7-2 and TRBJ2-3; D is perhaps TRBD2 (7 bases). The CDR3 is made up of 16 amino acids. Trimming removed 7 bases from V and 2 bases from J, with 19 bases in between. Germline CDR1 is SGHTA and CDR2 is FQGNSA. This chain's CDR3 is CASTEGQGRVTDTQYF. In nucleotides, the CDR3 is TGTGCCAGCACCGAGGGGCAGGGGAGGGTCACAGATACGCAGTATTTT.

This clone was observed a single time. This sequence joins TRBV11-2 and TRBJ2-5, with D possibly being TRBD1 (5 bases). Germline CDR1 and CDR2: SGHAT and FQNNGV. Between the trimmed V and J ends, which lost 8 bases and 5 bases, there was a span of 18 bases. The CDR3 covers 14 residues. The chain's CDR3 is CASGHWTSRETQYF. In nucleotides, the CDR3 is TGTGCCAGCGGACACTGGACGTCACGGGAGACCCAGTACTTC. The full variable domain, completed using reference TRBV11-2 and TRBJ2-5, is EAGVAQSPRYKIIEKRQSVAFWCNPISGHATLYWYQQILGQGPKLLIQFQNNGVVDDSQLPKDRFSAERLKGVDSTLKIQPAKLEDSAVYLCASGHWTSRETQYFGPGTRLLVL.

The gene calls are TRBV9 and TRBJ2-5; the D gene is possibly TRBD2 (6 bases). This CDR3 has 14 residues. The germline V gene has CDR1 SGDLS and CDR2 YYNGEE. Trimming pared 0 bases from V and 5 bases from J, leaving 11 bases between. In DNA, the CDR3 is TGTGCCAGCAGCGTAGATCTAGCGTGGGAGACCCAGTACTTC. This sequence encodes CASSVDLAWETQYF.

The chain couples TRBV4-1 to TRBJ2-1; D is perhaps TRBD1 or TRBD2 (6 bases each). This CDR3 spans 13 amino acids. V shed 0 bases and J shed 14 bases, with 14 bases lying between them. Germline assignment: CDR1 MGHRA and CDR2 YSYEKL. The CDR3 sequence: CASSQDIPGAEFF. CDR3 coding DNA: TGCGCCAGCAGCCAAGATATCCCGGGGGCCGAGTTCTTC.

V gene TRBV30 combines with J gene TRBJ2-2; D gene ambiguous. The length of the CDR3 is 12 residues. The germline gives CDR1 GTSNPN, CDR2 SVGIG (reference sequence). Between the trimmed V and J ends, which lost 3 bases and 7 bases, there was a span of 9 bases. The CDR3 DNA reads as TGTGCCTGGAGACCGGGTAGCGGGGAGCTGTTTTTT. Amino acid sequence: CAWRPGSGELFF.

This sequence joins TRBV4-2 and TRBJ1-2, with 10 bases matching TRBD1. The V segment lost 2 bases and the J segment 2 bases; nucleotides outside the gene matches: 2. The germline V gene has CDR1 LGHNA and CDR2 YNFKEQ. The CDR3 loop spans 15 amino acids. CDR3 sequence (DNA): TGTGCCAGCAGCCAACGGACAGGGGGGAACTATGGCTACACCTTC. Translation gives CASSQRTGGNYGYTF.

CDR3 nucleotide sequence: TGTGCCAGCAGCACAAGGACAGGGCTCCGAGAGACCCAGTACTTC. Translation: CASSTRTGLRETQYF. The chain has TRBV13 and TRBJ2-5, with 8 nucleotides matching TRBD1. CDR3 length: 15 residues. V lost 5 bases to trimming and J lost 4 bases; unmatched junction nucleotides: 9. CDR1 is PRHDT, CDR2 FYEKMQ, per germline (reference sequence). Full variable domain (rest looked up from reference TRBV13 and TRBJ2-5): AAGVIQSPRHLIKEKRETATLKCYPIPRHDTVYWYQQGPGQDPQFLISFYEKMQSDKGSIPDRFSAQQFSDYHSELNMSSLELGDSALYFCASSTRTGLRETQYFGPGTRLLVL.

This clone was picked up a small number of times. The rearrangement joins TRBV11-2 to TRBJ1-5, with D unclear. Per the germline V gene, CDR1 is SGHAT and CDR2 is FQNNGV. The CDR3 runs 13 residues. The germline V and J ends were trimmed by 1 base and 2 bases, with 3 bases remaining between them. The CDR3 coding sequence is TGTGCCAGCAGCTTAGTTCGCAATCAGCCCCAGCATTTT. Amino acids: CASSLVRNQPQHF.

This clone was observed a single time. The chain links TRBV12-5 to TRBJ1-5, with 10 bases fitting TRBD1. CDR1 and CDR2 (germline): LGHNT, FRNRAP. There are 15 residues in the CDR3. The V segment lost 7 bases and the J segment 7 bases; nucleotides outside the gene matches: 10. Written as DNA, the CDR3 is TGTGCTAGTGTCAGCACCGGGACAGGGGTCCAGCCCCAGCATTTT. This gives the protein CASVSTGTGVQPQHF.

This clone came up many times. The DNA for the CDR3 is TGTGCCAGCAGTCGGGACAGGGAAAACACTGAAGCTTTCTTT. It is translated as CASSRDRENTEAFF. The chain has TRBV2 and TRBJ1-1; 9 nucleotides align to TRBD1. Losses at the gene ends were 5 bases for V and 2 bases for J; bases not matched to a gene: 3. Germline values: CDR1 SNHLY, CDR2 FYNNEI. The CDR3 loop spans 14 amino acids.

The chain carries TRBV6-6 and TRBJ2-7; TRBD1 matches at 9 bases. V shed 2 bases and J 2 bases; nucleotides not matched to a gene: 4. Per germline, CDR1 MNHNY and CDR2 SVGAGI (reference sequence). This CDR3 contains 15 residues. In DNA, the CDR3 is TGTGCCAGCAGTTACGCCGGGACAGGGCCCTACGAGCAGTACTTC. Translation: CASSYAGTGPYEQYF.

The J gene is TRBJ1-2, the V gene TRBV6-5; TRBD1 agrees at 9 bases. Trimming removed 5 bases from V and 6 bases from J; junction bases left unmatched: 7. Germline loops: CDR1 MNHEY, CDR2 SVGAGI. This CDR3 is built from 14 residues. CDR3 sequence reads: CASSPQGQGNGYTF. The DNA for the CDR3 is TGTGCCAGCAGTCCGCAGGGACAGGGTAATGGCTACACCTTC.